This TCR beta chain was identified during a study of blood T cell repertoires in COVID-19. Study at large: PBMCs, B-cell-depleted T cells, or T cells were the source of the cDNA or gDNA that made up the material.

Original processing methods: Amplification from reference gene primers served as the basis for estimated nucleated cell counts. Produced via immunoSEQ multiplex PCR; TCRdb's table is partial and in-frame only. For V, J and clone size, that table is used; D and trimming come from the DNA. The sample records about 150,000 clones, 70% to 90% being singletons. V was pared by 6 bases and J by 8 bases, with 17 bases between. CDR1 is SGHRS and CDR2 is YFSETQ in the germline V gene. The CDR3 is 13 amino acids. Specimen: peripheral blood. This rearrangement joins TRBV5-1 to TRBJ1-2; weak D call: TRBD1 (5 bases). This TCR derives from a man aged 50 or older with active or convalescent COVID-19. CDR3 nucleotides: TGCGCCAGCACCGTACTTCCGGGGGACGGCTACACCTTC. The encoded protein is CASTVLPGDGYTF.